The 3 T cell receptor beta chains below come from one sample, sequenced in a study of T cells in Graves' hyperthyroidism and ophthalmopathy. RNA transcripts yielded amplified TCR beta CDR3 regions. In the first-round RT-PCR of the TCR CDR3, the HTBI primer set was used. One entry per CDR3 protein, called by TCRdb with MiXCR from the multiplex PCR reads. The table shows roughly 93,000 distinct CDR3 sequences, with roughly 40% occurring only once. Sequenced material: peripheral blood or thyroid tissue (not recorded which). The receptor source for this set is a woman under 40 with Graves' hyperthyroidism.

This clonotype has only one observation. This rearrangement joins TRBV2 to TRBJ2-5; 10 nucleotides agree with TRBD2. Germline V lookup: CDR1 SNHLY, CDR2 FYNNEI. J gave up 4 bases and V 6 bases, and 8 bases lay outside the gene matches. The CDR3 is made up of 15 amino acids. CDR3 DNA sequence: TGTGCCAGCAGCCAAGACCGACTAGCGGGAGAGACCCAGTACTTC. Translating it yields CASSQDRLAGETQYF.

This clonotype was observed at least ten times. The chain links TRBV20-1 to TRBJ1-1, with D hard to call. Trimming stripped 5 bases from V and 1 base from J, with 8 bases between. Germline CDR1 DFQATT, CDR2 SNEGSKA (reference sequence). The CDR3 sequence is 12 residues long. CDR3 bases: TGCAGTGCTGTCATTGGGAACACTGAAGCTTTCTTT. It translates to CSAVIGNTEAFF.

The chain couples TRBV25-1 to TRBJ1-1; D is ambiguous. In germline, CDR1 is MGHDK, CDR2 SYGVNS. The CDR3 extends over 17 amino acids. CDR3: CARVPYRSRSWDTEAFF. The DNA of the CDR3 is TGTGCTAGAGTACCGTACAGATCAAGATCTTGGGACACTGAAGCTTTCTTT.